This T cell receptor beta chain was captured in a study of blood T cells in healthy people across ages. Germline CDR1 and CDR2: SQVTM and ANQGSEA. The CDR3 is 10 amino acids. It was with a sample-barcoded 5' primer and a J-beta primer mix that a second PCR of roughly 6 to 11 cycles was run. The authors tagged each cDNA molecule using a template-switch adaptor with 12 random nucleotides. TCRdb re-analysed the 5' RACE reads in MiXCR, keeping a single row per CDR3 protein. The sample yields roughly 1.5 million distinct CDR3 sequences, approximately 43% seen once. Note on this clonotype: Its antigen is as yet unknown.

Study results and caveats: Diversity estimated from one million T cells was considered an underestimate.

This chain links TRBV29-1 with TRBJ2-7; no definite D call. The J call may not be correct, given that the DNA end is closer to TRBJ2-5. Source material: blood. The TCR comes from a woman aged 18-29 years in good health. The CDR3 region is CSGWTETQYF. In DNA form, the CDR3 reads TGCAGCGGTTGGACGGAGACCCAGTACTTC.